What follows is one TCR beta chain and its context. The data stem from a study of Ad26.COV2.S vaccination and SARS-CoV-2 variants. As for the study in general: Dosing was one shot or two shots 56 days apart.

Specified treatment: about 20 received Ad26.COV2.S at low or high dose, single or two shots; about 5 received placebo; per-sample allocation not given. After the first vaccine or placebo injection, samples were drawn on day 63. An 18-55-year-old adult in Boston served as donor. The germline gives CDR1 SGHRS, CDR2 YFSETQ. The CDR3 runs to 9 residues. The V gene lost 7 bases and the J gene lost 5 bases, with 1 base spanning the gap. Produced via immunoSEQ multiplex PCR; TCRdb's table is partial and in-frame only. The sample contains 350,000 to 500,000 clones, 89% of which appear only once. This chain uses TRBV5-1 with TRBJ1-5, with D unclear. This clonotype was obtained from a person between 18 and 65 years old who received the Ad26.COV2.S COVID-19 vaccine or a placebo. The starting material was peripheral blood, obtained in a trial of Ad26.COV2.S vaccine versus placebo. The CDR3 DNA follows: TGCGCCAGCCATCAGCCCCAGCATTTT. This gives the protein CASHQPQHF. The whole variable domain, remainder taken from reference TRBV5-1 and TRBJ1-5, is KAGVTQTPRYLIKTRGQQVTLSCSPISGHRSVSWYQQTPGQGLQFLFEYFSETQRNKGNFPGRFSGRQFSNSRSEMNVSTLELGDSALYLCASHQPQHFGDGTRLSIL.